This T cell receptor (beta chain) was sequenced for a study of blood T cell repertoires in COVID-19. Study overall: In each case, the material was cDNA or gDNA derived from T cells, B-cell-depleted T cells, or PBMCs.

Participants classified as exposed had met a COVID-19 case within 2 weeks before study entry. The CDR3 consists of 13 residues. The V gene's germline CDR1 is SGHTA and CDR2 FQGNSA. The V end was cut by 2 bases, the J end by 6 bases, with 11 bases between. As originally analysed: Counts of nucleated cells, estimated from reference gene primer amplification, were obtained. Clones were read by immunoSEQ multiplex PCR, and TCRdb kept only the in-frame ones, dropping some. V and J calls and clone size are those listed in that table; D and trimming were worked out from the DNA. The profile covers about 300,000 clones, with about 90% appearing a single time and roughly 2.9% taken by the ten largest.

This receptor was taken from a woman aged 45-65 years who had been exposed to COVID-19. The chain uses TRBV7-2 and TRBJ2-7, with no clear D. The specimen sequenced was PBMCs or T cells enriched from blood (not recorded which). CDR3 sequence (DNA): TGTGCCAGCAGCTTAACCACGAGTGCCGAGCAGTACTTC. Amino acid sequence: CASSLTTSAEQYF.